The 25 T cell receptor beta chains below come from one sample, sequenced in a study of shared clonotypes between healthy human individuals. TCRdb keeps only in-frame clones here, not all; method: immunoSEQ multiplex PCR. The table has roughly 2.2 million clones, approximately 93% seen once. Sequencing was done on a sample of naive CD4+ T cells from PBMCs. Indicated subset: CD45RA+ positively selected. The receptors shown here come from a man aged 18-30 years in good health. Some clones in this sample may be carry-over from other donors' samples.

The rearrangement joins TRBV6-6 to TRBJ2-5; 7 positions match TRBD1. The J segment lost 1 base and the V segment lost 7 bases, leaving 12 bases of the junction unmatched. The CDR3 consists of 16 residues. Germline assignment: CDR1 MNHNY and CDR2 SVGAGI (reference sequence). CDR3 amino acids: CASKSGTVSLQETQYF. The CDR3 DNA follows: TGTGCCAGCAAGTCCGGGACAGTGTCCCTCCAAGAGACCCAGTACTTC.

The chain couples TRBV30 to TRBJ2-7; possible D gene TRBD2, 6 bases. Trimming took off 3 bases at V and 2 bases at J, with 20 bases between the two ends. The V gene's germline CDR1 is GTSNPN and CDR2 SVGIG (reference sequence). The CDR3 extends over 16 amino acids. The CDR3 reads CAWRASGLPLPYEQYF. The CDR3 coding sequence is TGTGCCTGGAGAGCCTCGGGACTGCCTCTCCCCTACGAGCAGTACTTC.

The chain employs TRBV28 and TRBJ2-7; 8 nucleotides match TRBD2. From germline, CDR1 is MDHEN and CDR2 SYDVKM. V trimming: 5 bases; J trimming: 2 bases; junction bases outside the gene matches: 11. This CDR3 is 16 amino acids long. CDR3 protein: CASSLSLREGTYEQYF. DNA for the CDR3: TGTGCCAGCAGTCTCAGTCTTCGGGAGGGAACCTACGAGCAGTACTTC.

On this clone: This CDR3 is also generated by other DNA sequences in the sample. J is TRBJ2-5 and V is TRBV29-1; 8 nucleotides agree with TRBD1. CDR3 size: 13 residues. With V trimmed by 4 bases and J by 4 bases, 5 bases remained unmatched. Per germline, CDR1 SQVTM and CDR2 ANQGSEA. CDR3 residues: CSVGGQGGETQYF. The DNA of the CDR3 is TGCAGCGTTGGTGGACAGGGCGGAGAGACCCAGTACTTC.

The gene calls are TRBV6-1 and TRBJ1-4; weak D call: TRBD1 (5 bases). Germline V gene lookup returns CDR1 MNHNS and CDR2 SASEGT. The CDR3 sequence is 15 residues long. V dropped 5 bases and J dropped 3 bases, with 13 bases sitting between them. The CDR3 DNA is TGTGCCAGCAGTCCAGGTCCCAGGGCTAATGAAAAACTGTTTTTT. It codes for CASSPGPRANEKLFF.

V usage is TRBV14 and J usage is TRBJ2-2; TRBD1 aligns across 7 bases. Trimming took 1 base from V and 6 from J; bases not matched to a gene: 11. The length of the CDR3 is 17 residues. Looked up from germline, CDR1 is SGHDN and CDR2 is FVKESK. The CDR3 DNA is TGTGCCAGCAGCCAAGCCTCCGGGACAGAAATCCCCGGGGAGCTGTTTTTT. As protein: CASSQASGTEIPGELFF. Using reference TRBV14 and TRBJ2-2 for the parts outside the CDR3, the full variable domain is EAGVTQFPSHSVIEKGQTVTLRCDPISGHDNLYWYRRVMGKEIKFLLHFVKESKQDESGMPNNRFLAERTGGTYSTLKVQPAELEDSGVYFCASSQASGTEIPGELFFGEGSRLTVL.

This chain connects TRBV6-1 to TRBJ1-2; no clear D gene. Germline V gives CDR1 MNHNS, CDR2 SASEGT. V lost 0 bases and J lost 3, with 23 bases in between. There are 19 residues in the CDR3. CDR3 loop: CASSEAQIAPIWTYYGYTF. The CDR3 DNA sequence: TGTGCCAGCAGTGAAGCCCAAATTGCACCGATTTGGACGTACTATGGCTACACCTTC.

V gene TRBV4-1 combines with J gene TRBJ2-5; D possibly matches TRBD1 or TRBD2 (6 bases each). Germline V gene lookup returns CDR1 MGHRA and CDR2 YSYEKL. V gave up 4 bases and J gave up 10 bases, with 13 bases separating them. The CDR3 is 12 residues long. The DNA of the CDR3 is TGCGCCAGCAGCCTTCCCCGGGGGCTCCAGTACTTC. Translation gives CASSLPRGLQYF.

The chain carries TRBV18 and TRBJ2-5, with D uncertain. The CDR3 is 13 amino acids. Germline CDR1 KGHSH, CDR2 LQKENI. V lost 3 bases, J lost 5 bases, and 10 bases lay in between. The CDR3 sequence is CASSPTTRETQYF. CDR3 in DNA: TGTGCCAGCTCACCCACTACACGGGAGACCCAGTACTTC.

The chain employs TRBV7-9 and TRBJ1-1, with TRBD1 as a possible D gene (5 bases). The CDR3 consists of 15 residues. V was clipped by 5 bases and J by 1 base, with 14 bases between them. The germline V gene encodes CDR1 SEHNR and CDR2 FQNEAQ (reference sequence). The CDR3: CASSQVTGENTEAFF. The CDR3 nucleotides are TGTGCCAGCAGCCAGGTCACGGGGGAGAACACTGAAGCTTTCTTT.

This clone was found once. The chain has TRBV4-2 and TRBJ2-1; weak D call: TRBD2 (5 bases). There are 16 residues in the CDR3. Trimming pared 0 bases from V and 5 bases from J, leaving 14 bases between. CDR1 LGHNA and CDR2 YNFKEQ come from the germline V gene. The CDR3 region has the DNA TGTGCCAGCAGCCAAGACGATCCACTAGGCGACAATGAGCAGTTCTTC. Its translation is CASSQDDPLGDNEQFF.

Here the CDR3 reads CASSKSGTQETQYF. In DNA, the CDR3 is TGTGCCAGCAGCAAAAGCGGAACCCAAGAGACCCAGTACTTC. The genes are TRBV6-5 and TRBJ2-5, with D tentatively TRBD2 (5 bases). This CDR3 has 14 residues. Germline CDR1 is MNHEY and CDR2 is SVGAGI. The ends were cut back, 6 bases at V and 1 base at J, with 12 bases in the middle.

This clone has only one observation. The chain combines TRBV5-1 with TRBJ2-1; 14 nucleotides align to TRBD2. J was trimmed by 6 bases and V by 3 bases; bases with no gene match: 20. CDR1 is SGHRS and CDR2 is YFSETQ in the germline V gene. CDR3 size: 21 residues. The CDR3 coding sequence is TGCGCCAGCAGCTCGCCGGGGACTAGCGGGAGTCCTGGGTCCGGCTTCAATGAGCAGTTCTTC. This gives the protein CASSSPGTSGSPGSGFNEQFF.

V is TRBV4-1 and J is TRBJ2-1; 12 positions agree with TRBD2. Germline lookup yields CDR1 MGHRA and CDR2 YSYEKL. V shed 5 bases and J 7 bases; nucleotides not matched to a gene: 9. The CDR3 totals 16 residues. CDR3 bases: TGCGCCAGCAGCTCTCGACTAGCGGGAGCGGGTAATGAGCAGTTCTTC. Translating gives CASSSRLAGAGNEQFF.

The V and J genes are TRBV27 and TRBJ2-3; no clear D. The CDR3 spans 15 residues. V was clipped by 0 bases and J by 3 bases, with 10 bases between them. Germline lookup yields CDR1 MNHEY and CDR2 SMNVEV (reference sequence). The DNA of the CDR3 is TGTGCCAGCAGTTTATCACGTCGGCCAACAGATACGCAGTATTTT. Translating it yields CASSLSRRPTDTQYF.

The CDR3 DNA reads TGCGCCAGCAGCTTCGGCGGGTTCTCCTACAATGAGCAGTTCTTC. The encoded protein is CASSFGGFSYNEQFF. The rearrangement uses TRBV5-1 and TRBJ2-1; a possible D gene is TRBD2 (5 bases). V was cut by 2 bases and J by 0 bases, with 9 bases left in between. The germline V gene has CDR1 SGHRS and CDR2 YFSETQ. This CDR3 spans 15 amino acids.

The rearrangement links TRBV19 to TRBJ2-7; TRBD1 might be the D (6 bases). Between the trimmed V and J ends, which lost 4 bases and 1 base, there was a span of 17 bases. CDR3 length equals 16 residues. CDR1 LNHDA and CDR2 SQIVND come from the germline V gene (reference sequence). The DNA of the CDR3 is TGTGCCAGTAGTAATCGACAGGCAAGGTCGTCCTACGAGCAGTACTTC. Amino acid sequence: CASSNRQARSSYEQYF. The full variable domain, with the rest looked up from reference TRBV19 and TRBJ2-7, is DGGITQSPKYLFRKEGQNVTLSCEQNLNHDAMYWYRQDPGQGLRLIYYSQIVNDFQKGDIAEGYSVSREKKESFPLTVTSAQKNPTAFYLCASSNRQARSSYEQYFGPGTRLTVT.

This clone was seen just once. Other DNA sequences in the sample encode the same CDR3. The chain joins TRBV10-3 to TRBJ1-2; a possible D gene is TRBD1 (6 bases). The length of the CDR3 is 14 residues. Trimming pared 0 bases from V and 2 bases from J, leaving 7 bases between. CDR1 is ENHRY, CDR2 SYGVKD, per germline. The chain's CDR3 is CAISESRGNYGYTF. DNA for the CDR3: TGTGCCATCAGTGAGTCAAGGGGGAACTATGGCTACACCTTC.

V usage is TRBV28 and J usage is TRBJ2-5; TRBD1 is a possible D gene (6 bases). Per germline, CDR1 MDHEN and CDR2 SYDVKM. Trimming pared 3 bases from V and 2 bases from J, leaving 13 bases between. This CDR3 contains 15 residues. Here the CDR3 DNA reads TGTGCCAGCAGTTTCATTAGGGGGTTGCAAGAGACCCAGTACTTC. It specifies CASSFIRGLQETQYF. Together with reference TRBV28 and TRBJ2-5, the CDR3 gives the full variable domain: DVKVTQSSRYLVKRTGEKVFLECVQDMDHENMFWYRQDPGLGLRLIYFSYDVKMKEKGDIPEGYSVSREKKERFSLILESASTNQTSMYLCASSFIRGLQETQYFGPGTRLLVL.

V is TRBV28 and J is TRBJ1-2; TRBD1 matches 7 bases. The V gene end was trimmed by 5 bases and the J gene end by 4 bases; junction bases not matched to a gene: 13. CDR1 is MDHEN, CDR2 SYDVKM, per germline. CDR3 length equals 16 residues. The CDR3 DNA is TGTGCCAGCAGTCCAAATATTGGGAGGGGGCCCTATGGCTACACCTTC. Translating it yields CASSPNIGRGPYGYTF.

The CDR3 DNA reads as TGTGCCAGCAGCGAGGGACTCAATCAGCCCCAGCATTTT. Encoded protein: CASSEGLNQPQHF. The V and J genes are TRBV9 and TRBJ1-5, with D possibly being TRBD1 (5 bases). V lost 3 bases and J lost 3, with 7 bases in between. The CDR3 sequence is 13 residues long. In germline, CDR1 is SGDLS, CDR2 YYNGEE.

J is TRBJ1-4 and V is TRBV6-5; TRBD1 might be the D (5 bases). The length of the CDR3 is 14 residues. V gave up 4 bases and J gave up 7 bases, with 13 bases separating them. The germline gives CDR1 MNHEY, CDR2 SVGAGI. Here the CDR3 DNA reads TGTGCCAGCAGTTTATCGGGGACGGGTGAAAAACTGTTTTTT. Protein product: CASSLSGTGEKLFF.

V gene TRBV28 combines with J gene TRBJ1-3; D possibly corresponds to TRBD1 (5 bases). This CDR3 has 18 residues. CDR1 and CDR2 from the germline V gene are MDHEN and SYDVKM. V was trimmed by 3 bases and J by 4 bases, leaving 22 bases between them. CDR3 nucleotide sequence: TGTGCCAGCAGTTTCCCTGTCAGGGAAGGTCTTGCGGGAAACACCATATATTTT. This sequence encodes CASSFPVREGLAGNTIYF.

The V gene is TRBV2, the J gene TRBJ1-2; D remains ambiguous. The CDR3 loop spans 16 amino acids. V gave up 4 bases and J gave up 1 base, with 16 bases separating them. Germline assignment: CDR1 SNHLY and CDR2 FYNNEI. The CDR3 coding sequence is TGTGCCAGCAGTGTTTCAGCCGGCGCCTATAACTATGGCTACACCTTC. Translation gives CASSVSAGAYNYGYTF. Complete variable domain (other parts from reference TRBV2 and TRBJ1-2): EPEVTQTPSHQVTQMGQEVILRCVPISNHLYFYWYRQILGQKVEFLVSFYNNEISEKSEIFDDQFSVERPDGSNFTLKIRSTKLEDSAMYFCASSVSAGAYNYGYTFGSGTRLTVV.

This chain links TRBV7-8 with TRBJ2-5, with TRBD1 identical over 8 bases. V lost 1 base, J lost 5 bases, and 9 bases stayed unmatched. Germline CDR1 reads SGHVS; CDR2 reads FQNEAQ. The CDR3 spans 16 residues. The DNA of the CDR3 is TGTGCCAGCAGCTTAGACTCAGGGGGCGCGTGGGAGACCCAGTACTTC. It translates to CASSLDSGGAWETQYF.